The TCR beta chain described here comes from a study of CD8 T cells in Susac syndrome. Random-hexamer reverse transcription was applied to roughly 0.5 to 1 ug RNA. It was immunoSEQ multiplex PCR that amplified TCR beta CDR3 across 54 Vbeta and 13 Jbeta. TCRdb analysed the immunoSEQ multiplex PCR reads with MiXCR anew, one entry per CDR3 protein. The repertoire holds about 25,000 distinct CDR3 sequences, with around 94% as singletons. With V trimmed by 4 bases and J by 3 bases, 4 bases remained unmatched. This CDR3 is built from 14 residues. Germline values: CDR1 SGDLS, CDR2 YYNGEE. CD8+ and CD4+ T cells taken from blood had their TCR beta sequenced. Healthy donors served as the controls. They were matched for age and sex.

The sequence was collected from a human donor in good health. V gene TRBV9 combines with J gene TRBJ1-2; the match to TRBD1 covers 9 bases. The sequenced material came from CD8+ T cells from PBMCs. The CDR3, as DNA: TGTGCCAGCAGCCTGGGACAGGGTGACTATGGCTACACCTTC. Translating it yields CASSLGQGDYGYTF.